These 10 T cell receptor beta chains share one sample of origin, sequenced in a study of blood T cell repertoires in COVID-19. Repertoires were generated with immunoSEQ multiplex PCR, while TCRdb's copy carries only in-frame clones and drops some. The sample includes fewer than 300,000 clones, more than 90% of them seen just once. Sequencing input: peripheral blood. The receptors originated from a person between 18 and 30 years old with COVID-19, enrolled during active disease.

The chain has TRBV5-5 and TRBJ1-1; possible D gene TRBD1, 5 bases. Trimming took off 5 bases at V and 5 bases at J, with 16 bases between the two ends. CDR1 is SGHKS and CDR2 is YYEKEE in the germline V gene (reference sequence). The length of the CDR3 is 14 residues. This chain's CDR3 is CASSPGAGPTEAFF. The CDR3 DNA follows: TGTGCCAGCAGTCCCGGCGCGGGGCCAACTGAAGCTTTCTTT.

The V and J genes are TRBV9 and TRBJ2-3; maybe TRBD1 (6 bases). Trimming took 0 bases from V and 2 from J, leaving 13 bases between them. Germline loops: CDR1 SGDLS, CDR2 YYNGEE. CDR3 length equals 16 residues. For the CDR3, the DNA is TGTGCCAGCAGCGTAGCATGGGGGCTGGACACAGATACGCAGTATTTT. It yields the protein CASSVAWGLDTDTQYF.

The V gene is TRBV28, the J gene TRBJ1-5, with TRBD1 as a possible D gene (5 bases). CDR3 length: 16 amino acids. In germline, CDR1 is MDHEN, CDR2 SYDVKM. V shed 6 bases and J shed 4 bases, with 19 bases lying between them. CDR3 region: CASSLPVGLGNQPQHF. Here the CDR3 DNA reads TGTGCCAGCAGCCTACCAGTGGGGCTTGGAAATCAGCCCCAGCATTTT.

The rearrangement links TRBV27 to TRBJ2-2; 7 bases fit TRBD1. In germline, CDR1 is MNHEY, CDR2 SMNVEV (reference sequence). V lost 6 bases to trimming and J lost 0 bases; unmatched junction nucleotides: 4. This CDR3 spans 15 amino acids. This chain's CDR3 is CASRQGPANTGELFF. The CDR3 nucleotides read TGTGCCAGCAGACAGGGGCCCGCGAACACCGGGGAGCTGTTTTTT.

The chain joins TRBV5-6 to TRBJ2-7; D not resolved. Trimming took 3 bases from V and 6 from J, leaving 10 bases between them. The CDR3 contains 12 residues. From germline, CDR1 is SGHDT and CDR2 YYEEEE. The CDR3 region is CASSSSPPEQYF. The DNA of the CDR3 is TGTGCCAGCAGCTCGAGTCCTCCCGAGCAGTACTTC.

V usage is TRBV7-9 and J usage is TRBJ2-3; D gene uncertain. With 0 bases removed from V and 1 base from J, the gap between germline ends came to 5 bases. CDR1 and CDR2 from the germline V gene are SEHNR and FQNEAQ (reference sequence). The CDR3 is 14 residues long. The chain's CDR3 is CASSLAQGTDTQYF. As DNA, the CDR3 is TGTGCCAGCAGCTTAGCCCAGGGCACAGATACGCAGTATTTT.

The CDR3 sequence is CASSASGTTDTQYF. CDR3 DNA sequence: TGCGCCAGCAGCGCTAGCGGGACCACAGATACGCAGTATTTT. The chain links TRBV10-1 to TRBJ2-3; 9 positions agree with TRBD2. The CDR3 sequence is 14 residues long. V dropped 6 bases and J dropped 2; count of bases not matched to a gene: 3. Per germline, CDR1 WNHNN and CDR2 SYGVQD (reference sequence).

CDR3 sequence (DNA): TGTGCCAGCAGCCATCACGGAGGAAATCAGCCCCAGCATTTT. As protein: CASSHHGGNQPQHF. The chain is built from TRBV28 and TRBJ1-5, with no clear D. Trimming took off 6 bases at V and 4 bases at J, with 13 bases between the two ends. The CDR3 sequence is 14 residues long. The germline V gene encodes CDR1 MDHEN and CDR2 SYDVKM.

This clone turned up a few times. The chain combines TRBV3-1 (or the pseudogene TRBV3-2) with TRBJ2-7, with D perhaps matching TRBD2 (6 bases). The CDR3 is 14 amino acids. The V gene lost 4 bases and the J gene lost 9 bases, with 19 bases spanning the gap. Per the germline V gene, CDR1 is LGHDT and CDR2 is YNNKEL (reference sequence). CDR3 region: CASSPRPGWRVQYF. The CDR3 nucleotides read TGTGCCAGCAGCCCTCGACCCGGTTGGAGGGTGCAGTACTTC.

The chain recombines TRBV6-5 with TRBJ2-2, with D possibly matching TRBD2 (6 bases). The CDR3 loop spans 15 amino acids. Trimming cost V 3 bases and J 4 bases, with 12 bases left between them. CDR1 is MNHEY and CDR2 is SVGAGI in the germline V gene. CDR3 coding DNA: TGTGCCAGCAGTTATTGGGGAGCGGGCACCGGGGAGCTGTTTTTT. Protein sequence: CASSYWGAGTGELFF.